Each of the 9 T cell receptor beta chains below was sequenced from the same sample in a study of T cells in Graves' hyperthyroidism and ophthalmopathy. Researchers took RNA transcripts and amplified the TCR beta CDR3 regions from them. A first-round RT-PCR of the TCR CDR3 used the HTBI primer set. TCRdb re-called the multiplex PCR reads with MiXCR, one entry per CDR3 protein. The sample has nearly 600,000 distinct CDR3 sequences; around 13% are singletons. Sequencing input: blood. The receptors derive from a woman in her 30s with Graves' hyperthyroidism that later progressed to Graves' ophthalmopathy.

This clonotype was seen at least ten times. The chain uses TRBV28 and TRBJ1-1; 7 bases fit TRBD1. The germline CDR1 and CDR2 sequences are MDHEN and SYDVKM. The V and J ends lost 8 bases and 4 bases, in that order; junction bases with no gene match: 10. The CDR3 totals 14 residues. CDR3 protein: CASGKGGAGTEAFF. CDR3 bases: TGTGCCAGCGGAAAAGGGGGCGCAGGCACTGAAGCTTTCTTT.

This clonotype was seen repeatedly, ten times or more. The chain couples TRBV2 to TRBJ1-1; 8 bases map to TRBD1. With V trimmed by 6 bases and J by 11 bases, 11 bases remained unmatched. From germline, CDR1 is SNHLY and CDR2 FYNNEI. This CDR3 is built from 13 residues. As DNA, the CDR3 is TGTGCCAGCAGCTCTCCAGGGGGCTTAGGGGCTTTCTTT. It is translated as CASSSPGGLGAFF.

This clonotype was recorded a few times. V gene TRBV7-3 combines with J gene TRBJ1-6; D remains unclear. Trimming left V 0 bases short and J 9 bases short, with 6 bases between. CDR1 is SGHTA and CDR2 is FQGTGA in the germline V gene. This CDR3 is built from 13 residues. CDR3 sequence: CASSLTAVSPLHF. DNA for the CDR3: TGTGCCAGCAGCTTAACGGCAGTTTCACCCCTCCACTTT.

This clonotype has a count of ten or more. This sequence joins TRBV10-3 and TRBJ2-1; D might be TRBD1 or TRBD2, each matching 7 bases. Germline V gives CDR1 ENHRY, CDR2 SYGVKD. The CDR3 covers 14 residues. The germline V and J ends were trimmed by 10 bases and 7 bases, with 20 bases remaining between them. CDR3: CATVRGGGGNEQFF. CDR3 DNA: TGTGCCACCGTACGAGGGGGCGGGGGTAATGAGCAGTTCTTC.

This clonotype was detected many times. The V call is TRBV9, the J call TRBJ2-3; 13 positions match TRBD2. Germline assignment: CDR1 SGDLS and CDR2 YYNGEE. The length of the CDR3 is 17 residues. Losses at the gene ends were 0 bases for V and 3 bases for J; bases not matched to a gene: 4. The CDR3, as DNA: TGTGCCAGCAGCGTAGAAGGACTAGCGGGAGAGACAGATACGCAGTATTTT. Translated: CASSVEGLAGETDTQYF.

This chain links TRBV5-1 with TRBJ2-7; D uncertain. CDR1 is SGHRS, CDR2 YFSETQ, per germline. With 2 bases removed from V and 2 bases from J, the gap between germline ends came to 8 bases. This CDR3 region has 13 residues. The CDR3 region is CASSFEVAYEQYF. DNA for the CDR3: TGCGCCAGCAGCTTCGAAGTAGCCTACGAGCAGTACTTC.

This clonotype was found many times. The rearrangement uses TRBV12-3 or TRBV12-4 and TRBJ1-3; 7 bases align to TRBD1. The CDR3 is 15 amino acids. V lost 5 bases, J lost 4 bases, and 8 bases stayed unmatched. Written as DNA, the CDR3 is TGTGCCAGCAGTCCAGACAGGGCATCCGGAAACACCATATATTTT. Protein product: CASSPDRASGNTIYF.

In regard to this clonotype: One junction end disagrees with the germline gene, perhaps due to a read error. The chain links TRBV5-1 to TRBJ2-2; 8 bases align to TRBD1. The CDR3 is 15 amino acids. Germline CDR1 is SGHRS and CDR2 is YFSETQ. CDR3 in amino acids: CANSPETGVPGELFF. In DNA, the CDR3 is TGCGCCAACAGCCCCGAGACAGGGGTTCCTGGGGAGCTGTTTTTT.

About this clonotype: With a much larger clone just one base away, this may be a read error. The rearrangement joins TRBV28 to TRBJ2-3, with 8 bases aligning to TRBD1. This CDR3 has 17 amino acids. Germline CDR1 and CDR2: MDHEN and SYDVKM. V lost 2 bases, J lost 1 base, and 8 bases stayed unmatched. Written as DNA, the CDR3 is TGTGCCAGCAGTTTACTCCCCGGACAGGGAGGCACAGATACGCAGTATTTT. It codes for CASSLLPGQGGTDTQYF.